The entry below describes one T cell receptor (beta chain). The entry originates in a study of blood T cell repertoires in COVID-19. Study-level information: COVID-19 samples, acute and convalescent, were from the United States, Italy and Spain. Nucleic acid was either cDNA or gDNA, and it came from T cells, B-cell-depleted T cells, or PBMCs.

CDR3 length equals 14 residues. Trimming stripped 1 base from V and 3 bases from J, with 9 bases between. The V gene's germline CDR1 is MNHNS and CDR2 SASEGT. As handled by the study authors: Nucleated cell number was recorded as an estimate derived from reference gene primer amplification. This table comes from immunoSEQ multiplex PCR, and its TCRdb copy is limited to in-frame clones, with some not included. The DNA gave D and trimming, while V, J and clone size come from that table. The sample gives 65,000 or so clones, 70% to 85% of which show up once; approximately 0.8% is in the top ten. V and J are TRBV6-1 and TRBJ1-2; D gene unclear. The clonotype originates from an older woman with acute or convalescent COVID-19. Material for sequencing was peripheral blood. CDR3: CASSEVSADYGYTF. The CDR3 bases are TGTGCCAGCAGTGAAGTCAGTGCAGACTATGGCTACACCTTC.